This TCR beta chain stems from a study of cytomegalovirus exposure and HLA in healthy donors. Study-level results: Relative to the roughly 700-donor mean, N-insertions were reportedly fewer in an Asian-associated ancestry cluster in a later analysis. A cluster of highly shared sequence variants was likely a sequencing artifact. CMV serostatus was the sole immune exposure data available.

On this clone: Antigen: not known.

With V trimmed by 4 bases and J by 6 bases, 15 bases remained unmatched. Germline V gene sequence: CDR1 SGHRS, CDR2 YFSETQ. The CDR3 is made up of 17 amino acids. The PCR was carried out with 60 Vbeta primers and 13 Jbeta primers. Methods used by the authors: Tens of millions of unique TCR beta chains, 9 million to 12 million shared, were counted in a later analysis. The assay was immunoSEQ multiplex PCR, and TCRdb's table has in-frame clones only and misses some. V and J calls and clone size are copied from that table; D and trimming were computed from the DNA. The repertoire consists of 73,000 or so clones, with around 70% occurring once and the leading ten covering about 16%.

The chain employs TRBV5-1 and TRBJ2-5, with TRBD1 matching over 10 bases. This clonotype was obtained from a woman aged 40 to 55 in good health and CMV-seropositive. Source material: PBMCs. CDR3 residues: CASSDESGTGAKKTQYF. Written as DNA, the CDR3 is TGCGCCAGCAGCGATGAAAGCGGGACAGGGGCCAAGAAGACCCAGTACTTC. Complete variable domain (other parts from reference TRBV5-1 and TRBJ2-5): KAGVTQTPRYLIKTRGQQVTLSCSPISGHRSVSWYQQTPGQGLQFLFEYFSETQRNKGNFPGRFSGRQFSNSRSEMNVSTLELGDSALYLCASSDESGTGAKKTQYFGPGTRLLVL.